This T cell receptor beta chain derives from a study of beta chain features in type 1 diabetes. General study points: Compared to healthy donors, patients appeared to have naive, central memory and Treg TCRB repertoires that were more alike. Any PCR bias toward short templates would affect both groups alike. Type 1 diabetes patients showed a moderate but significant shortening of TCRB CDR3s in all four CD4+ subsets.

Expressed TCRB transcripts were sequenced, since all the RNA that had been isolated was reverse transcribed. Average reads for naive, central memory and regulatory T cell samples were about 4 million. Profiling relied on immunoSEQ multiplex PCR, and the TCRdb table lists in-frame clones only, not all of them. The repertoire consists of around 300,000 clones, with about 15% occurring once and the leading ten covering 0.015% to 0.017%. Only a few counts were recorded for this clone. Its specificity is unknown. Trimming cost V 4 bases and J 1 base, with 7 bases left between them. There are 12 residues in the CDR3. Germline values: CDR1 SQVTM, CDR2 ANQGSEA.

Sequenced input: naive CD4+ T cells from blood. The chain has TRBV29-1 and TRBJ1-2, with no clear D. The receptor was derived from a man between 18 and 35 years old with type 1 diabetes. The CDR3 DNA follows: TGCAGCGTTGCCGGTATTAACTATGGCTACACCTTC. Amino acid sequence: CSVAGINYGYTF.